Following are 24 T cell receptor beta chains from one sample sequenced in a study of blood T cell repertoires in COVID-19. Repertoires were generated with immunoSEQ multiplex PCR, while TCRdb's copy carries only in-frame clones and drops some. The sample has about 190,000 clones; 87% are singletons. Specimen: peripheral blood. Source of these receptors: a woman in her seventies with COVID-19, enrolled during active disease.

The V and J genes are TRBV7-3 and TRBJ2-3, with 9 bases matching TRBD2. Germline CDR1 reads SGHTA; CDR2 reads FQGTGA. The CDR3 spans 16 residues. Trimming cost V 1 base and J 4 bases; bases outside gene matches: 6. CDR3 loop: CASSLSSGSGADTQYF. The CDR3 DNA is TGTGCCAGCAGCTTAAGTAGCGGGAGTGGGGCAGATACGCAGTATTTT.

The rearrangement links TRBV30 to TRBJ2-1, with 9 bases that match TRBD2. The CDR3 contains 14 residues. Trimming at V came to 7 bases and at J to 0 bases, leaving 4 bases not matched to a gene. Per the germline V gene, CDR1 is GTSNPN and CDR2 is SVGIG (reference sequence). CDR3 bases: TGTGCCTCAAATAGCGGGAGCTCCTACAATGAGCAGTTCTTC. Translating it yields CASNSGSSYNEQFF.

The V call is TRBV25-1, the J call TRBJ2-4; TRBD2 agrees at 10 bases. CDR1 is MGHDK, CDR2 SYGVNS, per germline. The CDR3 has 17 amino acids. Trimming removed 3 bases from V and 3 bases from J; junction bases left unmatched: 8. The CDR3 is CASSDSGRLLDKNIQYF. The CDR3 DNA reads TGTGCCAGCAGTGATAGCGGGAGGCTCTTGGACAAAAACATTCAGTACTTC.

V usage is TRBV6-1 and J usage is TRBJ1-2; 10 nucleotides line up with TRBD1. The CDR3 spans 15 residues. In germline, CDR1 is MNHNS, CDR2 SASEGT. V lost 3 bases and J lost 6; bases outside the gene matches: 7. Here the CDR3 DNA reads TGTGCCAGCAGTGACGGGACAGGGGCCCTAAATGGCTACACCTTC. It specifies CASSDGTGALNGYTF.

The chain recombines TRBV5-1 with TRBJ1-4; D may be TRBD1 (6 bases). The length of the CDR3 is 15 residues. The V end lost 0 bases, the J end lost 0 bases, and 6 bases lay between the germline ends. In germline, CDR1 is SGHRS, CDR2 YFSETQ. CDR3 residues: CASSLGGPTNEKLFF. CDR3 DNA sequence: TGCGCCAGCAGCTTGGGGGGGCCAACTAATGAAAAACTGTTTTTT. Full variable domain (missing parts from reference TRBV5-1 and TRBJ1-4): KAGVTQTPRYLIKTRGQQVTLSCSPISGHRSVSWYQQTPGQGLQFLFEYFSETQRNKGNFPGRFSGRQFSNSRSEMNVSTLELGDSALYLCASSLGGPTNEKLFFGSGTQLSVL.

With respect to this clone: At one end the junction does not follow the germline gene, possibly because of a read error. The chain joins TRBV18 to TRBJ1-2, with D unclear. The CDR3 spans 15 residues. The germline V gene has CDR1 KGHSH and CDR2 LQKENI. Written as DNA, the CDR3 is TGTGCCAGCTCACCATCCGTCGATTCTAACTATAGCTACACCTTC. It specifies CASSPSVDSNYSYTF.

The rearrangement joins TRBV5-1 to TRBJ2-7; tentative D call: TRBD2 (5 bases). The CDR3 runs to 15 residues. Trimming removed 4 bases from V and 5 bases from J, with 19 bases in between. Germline V lookup: CDR1 SGHRS, CDR2 YFSETQ. The DNA of the CDR3 is TGCGCCAGCAGCATGAAGGACCTAGGAGGCAACGAGCAGTACTTC. This sequence encodes CASSMKDLGGNEQYF.

This chain joins TRBV5-1 and TRBJ2-1; D is ambiguous. This CDR3 has 14 amino acids. Germline CDR1 reads SGHRS; CDR2 reads YFSETQ. V was pared by 2 bases and J by 4 bases, with 10 bases between. The CDR3 region has the DNA TGCGCCAGCAGCTTTAGGCCTAGATACAATGAGCAGTTCTTC. Residues: CASSFRPRYNEQFF.

This clone was counted once. This chain links TRBV19 with TRBJ1-4; D might be TRBD1 (5 bases). The CDR3 is 16 amino acids. CDR1 and CDR2 (germline): LNHDA, SQIVND (reference sequence). Trimming left V 5 bases short and J 0 bases short, with 13 bases between. This CDR3 is CASSQQQAATNEKLFF. The CDR3 nucleotides read TGTGCCAGTAGTCAACAACAGGCTGCAACTAATGAAAAACTGTTTTTT.

Here the CDR3 reads CASRLAGVYNEQFF. DNA of the CDR3: TGTGCCAGCAGACTAGCGGGAGTATACAATGAGCAGTTCTTC. The V and J genes are TRBV27 and TRBJ2-1, with 11 bases lining up with TRBD2. Losses at the gene ends were 6 bases for V and 4 bases for J; bases not matched to a gene: 2. The CDR3 contains 14 residues. CDR1 and CDR2 from the germline V gene are MNHEY and SMNVEV (reference sequence).

CDR3: CASSPSSSTGELFF. The CDR3 DNA sequence: TGTGCCAGCAGCCCCTCCTCGAGCACCGGGGAGCTGTTTTTT. The chain carries TRBV7-9 and TRBJ2-2; D remains ambiguous. Looked up from germline, CDR1 is SEHNR and CDR2 is FQNEAQ (reference sequence). The CDR3 runs 14 residues. Deletions cut 5 bases from V and 4 bases from J, with 11 bases between.

This chain uses TRBV5-4 with TRBJ2-7; 9 bases are shared with TRBD2. V dropped 1 base and J dropped 3; count of bases not matched to a gene: 2. The CDR3 sequence is 14 residues long. Germline values: CDR1 SGHNT, CDR2 YYREEE (reference sequence). The CDR3 region is CASSLPSGIYEQYF. DNA of the CDR3: TGTGCCAGCAGCTTGCCTAGCGGGATCTACGAGCAGTACTTC.

The V and J genes are TRBV14 and TRBJ1-2; no clear D gene. CDR3 length: 13 amino acids. The germline gives CDR1 SGHDN, CDR2 FVKESK. Trimming pared 1 base from V and 4 bases from J, leaving 7 bases between. CDR3: CASSQVSFYGYTF. CDR3 coding DNA: TGTGCCAGCAGCCAAGTCTCCTTCTATGGCTACACCTTC.

This chain connects TRBV5-1 to TRBJ1-5, with 10 bases aligning to TRBD1. The CDR3 contains 15 residues. CDR1 and CDR2 from the germline V gene are SGHRS and YFSETQ. The ends lost 4 bases at V and 5 bases at J; junction bases unmatched: 6. The DNA of the CDR3 is TGCGCCAGCAGCGCCCAGACAGGGGGCGATCAGCCCCAGCATTTT. Its protein is CASSAQTGGDQPQHF.

At least ten counts were recorded for this clone. V is TRBV30 and J is TRBJ2-7; 9 nucleotides line up with TRBD1. V was clipped by 8 bases and J by 3 bases; unmatched bases: 5. This CDR3 contains 12 residues. Germline lookup yields CDR1 GTSNPN and CDR2 SVGIG (reference sequence). The CDR3 here is CARGGQGYEQYF. The CDR3 DNA reads TGTGCCAGAGGGGGACAGGGCTACGAGCAGTACTTC.

This clone was seen a single time. The rearrangement uses TRBV5-4 and TRBJ2-1; 9 bases align to TRBD2. Germline V gene sequence: CDR1 SGHNT, CDR2 YYREEE (reference sequence). J was trimmed by 6 bases and V by 0 bases; bases with no gene match: 4. The CDR3 is 15 residues long. The chain's CDR3 is CASSLDGTSFNEQFF. DNA for the CDR3: TGTGCCAGCAGCTTGGACGGGACTAGCTTCAATGAGCAGTTCTTC.

The chain joins TRBV7-6 to TRBJ1-1; no definite D call. Germline V lookup: CDR1 SGHVS, CDR2 FNYEAQ. V lost 0 bases to trimming and J lost 11 bases, with 13 bases between them. The CDR3 length is 13 residues. In DNA, the CDR3 is TGTGCCAGCAGCTTAGCGGCGGAGGGTGGTGCTTTCTTT. Protein: CASSLAAEGGAFF.

The chain links TRBV25-1 to TRBJ1-2, with D tentatively TRBD1 (5 bases). V was shortened by 5 bases and J by 4 bases, with 14 bases between the two germline ends. Per germline, CDR1 MGHDK and CDR2 SYGVNS. The CDR3 covers 14 residues. The DNA for the CDR3 is TGTGCCAGCAGTCCCTGGGCAGGGCCCTATGGCTACACCTTC. The encoded protein is CASSPWAGPYGYTF.

This rearrangement joins TRBV19 to TRBJ2-2; possibly TRBD1 for D (6 bases). The CDR3 covers 13 residues. V was pared by 9 bases and J by 9 bases, with 17 bases between. CDR1 is LNHDA, CDR2 SQIVND, per germline (reference sequence). CDR3 loop: CASQPGHFRELFF. Written as DNA, the CDR3 is TGTGCCAGCCAACCGGGACATTTTCGGGAGCTGTTTTTT.

V gene TRBV6-5 combines with J gene TRBJ1-1; the match to TRBD1 covers 7 bases. CDR1 is MNHEY, CDR2 SVGAGI, per germline. The CDR3 contains 14 residues. V dropped 5 bases and J dropped 0; count of bases not matched to a gene: 3. The CDR3 sequence is CASSLTGLNTEAFF. DNA for the CDR3: TGTGCCAGCAGTCTGACAGGGTTGAACACTGAAGCTTTCTTT.

V gene TRBV11-2 combines with J gene TRBJ2-7, with a weak D call TRBD1 (6 bases). Germline V gene lookup returns CDR1 SGHAT and CDR2 FQNNGV. Trimming took off 6 bases at V and 6 bases at J, with 18 bases between the two ends. CDR3 length: 14 residues. The CDR3 sequence: CASRLRWTVGEQYF. CDR3 sequence (DNA): TGTGCCAGCAGGCTTAGATGGACAGTGGGCGAGCAGTACTTC. The full variable domain, in which reference TRBV11-2 and TRBJ2-7 provide the parts outside the CDR3, is EAGVAQSPRYKIIEKRQSVAFWCNPISGHATLYWYQQILGQGPKLLIQFQNNGVVDDSQLPKDRFSAERLKGVDSTLKIQPAKLEDSAVYLCASRLRWTVGEQYFGPGTRLTVT.

This chain uses TRBV27 with TRBJ1-5; 9 nucleotides line up with TRBD1. The germline CDR1 and CDR2 sequences are MNHEY and SMNVEV (reference sequence). The CDR3 runs 15 residues. Trimming at V came to 2 bases and at J to 5 bases, leaving 4 bases not matched to a gene. Written as DNA, the CDR3 is TGTGCCAGCAGTTTACCTGGACAGGGGTATCAGCCCCAGCATTTT. This gives the protein CASSLPGQGYQPQHF.

This clone was counted a single time. This chain joins TRBV11-2 and TRBJ2-7, with a possible D match to TRBD1 (5 bases). The CDR3 runs 14 residues. Germline CDR1 and CDR2: SGHAT and FQNNGV. V lost 1 base to trimming and J lost 4 bases, with 11 bases between them. CDR3 sequence (DNA): TGTGCCAGCAGCTTAGGAACGACAGTGTACGAGCAGTACTTC. It specifies CASSLGTTVYEQYF.

This clone has more than one count but fewer than ten. V and J are TRBV9 and TRBJ2-7; the D gene is possibly TRBD1 (6 bases). V was shortened by 3 bases and J by 5 bases, with 12 bases between the two germline ends. CDR1 and CDR2 from the germline V gene are SGDLS and YYNGEE. CDR3 length: 13 amino acids. CDR3 in amino acids: CASSGTGLHEQYF. The CDR3 DNA is TGTGCCAGCAGCGGAACAGGGTTACACGAGCAGTACTTC.